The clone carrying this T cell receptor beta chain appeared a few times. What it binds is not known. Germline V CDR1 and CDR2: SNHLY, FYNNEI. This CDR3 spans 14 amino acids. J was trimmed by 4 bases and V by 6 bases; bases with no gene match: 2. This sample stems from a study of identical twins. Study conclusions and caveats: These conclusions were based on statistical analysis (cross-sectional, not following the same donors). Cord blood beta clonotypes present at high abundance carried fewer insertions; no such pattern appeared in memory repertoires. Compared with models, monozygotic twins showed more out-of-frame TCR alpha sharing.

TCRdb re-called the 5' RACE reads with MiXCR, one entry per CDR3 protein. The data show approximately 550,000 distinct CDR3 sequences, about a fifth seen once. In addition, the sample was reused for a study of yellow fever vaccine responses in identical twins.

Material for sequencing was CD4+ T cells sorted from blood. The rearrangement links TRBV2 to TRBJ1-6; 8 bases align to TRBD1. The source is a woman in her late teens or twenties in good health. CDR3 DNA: TGTGCCAGCAGGGACAGGGTTTATAATTCACCCCTCCACTTT. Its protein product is CASRDRVYNSPLHF.